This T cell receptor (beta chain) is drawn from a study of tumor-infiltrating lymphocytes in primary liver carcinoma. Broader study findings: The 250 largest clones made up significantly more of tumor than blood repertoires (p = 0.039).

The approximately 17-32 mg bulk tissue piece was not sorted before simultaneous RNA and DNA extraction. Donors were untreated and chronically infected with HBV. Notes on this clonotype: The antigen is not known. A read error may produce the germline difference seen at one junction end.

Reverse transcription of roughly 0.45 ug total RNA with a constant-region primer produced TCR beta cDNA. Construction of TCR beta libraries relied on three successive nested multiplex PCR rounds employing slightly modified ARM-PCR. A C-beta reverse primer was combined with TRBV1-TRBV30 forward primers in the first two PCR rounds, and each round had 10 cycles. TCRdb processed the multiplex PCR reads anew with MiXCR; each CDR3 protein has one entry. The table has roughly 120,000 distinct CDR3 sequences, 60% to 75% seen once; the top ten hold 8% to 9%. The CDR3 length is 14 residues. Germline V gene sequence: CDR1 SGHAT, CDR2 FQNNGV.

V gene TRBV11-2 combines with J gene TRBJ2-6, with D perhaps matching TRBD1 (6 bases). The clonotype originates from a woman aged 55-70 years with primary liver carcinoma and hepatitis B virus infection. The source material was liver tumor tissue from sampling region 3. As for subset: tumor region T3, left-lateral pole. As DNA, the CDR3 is TGTGCCAGCGGCTTAGAGCCAGGGGCCGACGTCCTGACTTTC. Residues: CASGLEPGADVLTF.